The T cell receptor beta chain under discussion was sequenced for a study of blood T cell repertoires in COVID-19. About the study: Sources were T cells, B-cell-depleted T cells, or PBMCs; the material itself was cDNA or gDNA.

The trim removed 4 bases at V and 7 bases at J, leaving 5 bases unmatched. This CDR3 spans 14 amino acids. CDR1 and CDR2 (germline): LNHDA, SQIVND (reference sequence). A note on this clone: Other DNA sequences of this sample code for an identical CDR3.

Authors' analysis steps: Using reference gene primer amplification, nucleated cell counts were estimated. Only in-frame clones appear in the TCRdb table, and some are missing; sequencing was by immunoSEQ multiplex PCR. The V and J calls and clone size were taken over from that table, and D and trimming were inferred from the DNA. The table includes more than 200,000 clones, around 86% detected once. The chain joins TRBV19 to TRBJ1-5, with 9 bases identical to TRBD1. Material for sequencing was peripheral blood. The receptor comes from a woman aged 55-70 years with COVID-19, enrolled during active disease. Here the CDR3 DNA reads TGTGCCAGTAGTACGACAGGGGGAGGGCAGCCCCAGCATTTT. This translates into CASSTTGGGQPQHF.